A selection of T cell receptor beta chains follows, all from one sample in a study of cytomegalovirus exposure and HLA in healthy donors. Sequencing used immunoSEQ multiplex PCR; TCRdb keeps in-frame clones, though not all of them. The sample lists around 150,000 clones, approximately 74% occurring once. The sample was PBMCs. The receptor source for this set is a woman aged 30 to 39 in good health and CMV-seronegative. CDR3s leave out the opening cysteine and the closing phenylalanine or tryptophan.

ASSQLTSVRPGKSPLH,TRBV28,TRBJ1-6
ASSFGGGEQF,TRBV27,TRBJ2-1
ASSALSGANYGYT,TRBV9,TRBJ1-2
ASSGGTSGGKGETQY,TRBV25-1,TRBJ2-5
ASSQSLRQGAGGANVLT,TRBV4-1,TRBJ2-6
ASSPAGVVTQY,TRBV14,TRBJ2-3
AIKKDRVRLVDTIY,TRBV10-3,TRBJ1-3
ASSPPSGRNTDTQY,TRBV7-9,TRBJ2-3
ASTRQGGQPQH,TRBV6-5,TRBJ1-5
ATRAGWKEKLF,TRBV7-9,TRBJ1-4
ASSVDPGENIQY,TRBV5-5,TRBJ2-4
ASSLVDRGEQF,TRBV7-6,TRBJ2-1
ASSLRESGGWFNEQF,TRBV7-9,TRBJ2-1
AISGGLSTNEKLF,TRBV10-3,TRBJ1-4
ASSSQGALGNEQF,TRBV7-8,TRBJ2-1
ASSIGGRLGSGAGELF,TRBV9,TRBJ2-2